This T cell receptor (beta chain) derives from a study of blood T cell repertoires in COVID-19. Libraries were prepared by immunoSEQ multiplex PCR; TCRdb keeps only in-frame clonotypes and omits some of them. In the table there are about 93,000 clones, about 90% of which are singletons. V was trimmed by 0 bases and J by 3 bases, leaving 15 bases between them. The CDR3 extends over 17 amino acids. The germline gives CDR1 LGHDT, CDR2 YNNKEL (reference sequence). The TCR sequence derives from a human donor with active COVID-19. The donor label of this sample is uncertain. The sample consisted of peripheral blood. The chain has TRBV3-1 (or the pseudogene TRBV3-2) and TRBJ1-3, with a tentative D call TRBD1 (5 bases). The DNA of the CDR3 is TGTGCCAGCAGCCAAGACTGGCGAAGGGGCAATGGAAACACCATATATTTT. Its translation is CASSQDWRRGNGNTIYF.